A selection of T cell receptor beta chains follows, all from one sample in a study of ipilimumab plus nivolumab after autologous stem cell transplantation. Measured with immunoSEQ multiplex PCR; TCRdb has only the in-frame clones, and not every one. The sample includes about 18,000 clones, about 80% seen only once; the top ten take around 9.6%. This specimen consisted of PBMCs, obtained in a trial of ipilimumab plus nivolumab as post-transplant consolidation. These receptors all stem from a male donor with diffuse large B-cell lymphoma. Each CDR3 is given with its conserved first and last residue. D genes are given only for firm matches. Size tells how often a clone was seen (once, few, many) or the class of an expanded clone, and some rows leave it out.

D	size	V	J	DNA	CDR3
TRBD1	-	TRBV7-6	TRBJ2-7	TGTGCCAGCAGCGACGGGACAGGGTACGAGCAGTACTTC	CASSDGTGYEQYF
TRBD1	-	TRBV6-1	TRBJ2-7	TGTGCCAGCAGTACACGACAGGGGGCATTATACGAGCAGTACTTC	CASSTRQGALYEQYF
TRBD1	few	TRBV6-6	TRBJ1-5	TGTGCCAGCAGACCTCCAGGGGGAATGGATCAGCCCCAGCATTTT	CASRPPGGMDQPQHF
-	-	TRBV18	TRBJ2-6	TGTGCCAGCTCACGGAAGGGACAACAAAGTCGGGCCAACGTCCTGACTTTC	CASSRKGQQSRANVLTF
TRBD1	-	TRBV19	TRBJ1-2	TGTGCCAGTAGTACGGGACAGGGTGATGGCTACACCTTC	CASSTGQGDGYTF
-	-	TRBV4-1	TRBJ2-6	TGCGCCAGCAGCCAAGATCTTGAGATGAGCTCTGGGGCCAACGTCCTGACTTTC	CASSQDLEMSSGANVLTF
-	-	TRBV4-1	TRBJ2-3	TGCGCCAGCAGCCAAGGACCCCCTAGGACGGGGGGCACAGATACGCAGTATTTT	CASSQGPPRTGGTDTQYF
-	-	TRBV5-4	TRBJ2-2	TGTGCCAGCAGGGTGGACCTGGGGAACACCGGGGAGCTGTTTTTT	CASRVDLGNTGELFF
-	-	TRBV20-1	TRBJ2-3	TGCAGTGCGTCGGTAAATACGCAGTATTTT	CSASVNTQYF
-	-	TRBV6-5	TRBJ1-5	TGTGCCAGCAGTTACTCGATGATGTACCAGCCCCAGCATTTT	CASSYSMMYQPQHF
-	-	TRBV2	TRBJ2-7	TGTGCCAGCAGTCAAGACTCCTACGAGCAGTACTTC	CASSQDSYEQYF
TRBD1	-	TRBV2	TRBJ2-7	TGTGCCAGCAGTATCAACAGGGGCGAAACCTACGAGCAGTACTTC	CASSINRGETYEQYF
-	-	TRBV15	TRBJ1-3	TGTGCCACCAGCAGAGATTTGGGTGCTGGAAACACCATATATTTT	CATSRDLGAGNTIYF
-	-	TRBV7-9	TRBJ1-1	TGTGCCAGCAGTTCCGCGAGGGGGAACACTGAAGCTTTCTTT	CASSSARGNTEAFF
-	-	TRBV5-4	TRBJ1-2	TGTGCCAGCAGAACCGGGACTGAACCGTTCTATGGCTACACCTTC	CASRTGTEPFYGYTF
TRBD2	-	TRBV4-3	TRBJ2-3	TGCGCCAGCAGCCAAGATCGAGACGGGGGGGCCTCCTTCCAGTATTTT	CASSQDRDGGASFQYF
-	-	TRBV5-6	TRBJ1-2	TGTGCCAGCAGCCGCCCCACAGGGTCCGTTAACTATGGCTACACCTTC	CASSRPTGSVNYGYTF
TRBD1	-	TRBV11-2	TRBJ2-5	TGTGCCAGCAGCCCTGCGCAGGGGGCCCGGGAGACCCAGTACTTC	CASSPAQGARETQYF
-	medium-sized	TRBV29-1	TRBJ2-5	TGCAGCGTTGAGGCAGGGGCGTACTCTGAGGGGCCACAAGAGACCCAGTACTTC	CSVEAGAYSEGPQETQYF
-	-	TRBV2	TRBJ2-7	TGTGCCAGCAGGACAGCCCTCGGGGAGCAGTACTTC	CASRTALGEQYF
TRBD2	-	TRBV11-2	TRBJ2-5	TGTGCCAGCAGCTTTAGCGGGGGGAAAGAGACCCAGTACTTC	CASSFSGGKETQYF
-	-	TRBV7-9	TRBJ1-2	TGTGCCAGCAGCGCCTTGGACATACGAAACTATGGCTACACCTTC	CASSALDIRNYGYTF
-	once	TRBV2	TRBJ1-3	TGTGCCAGCAACCTCGGCAGGGAGAACACCATATATTTT	CASNLGRENTIYF
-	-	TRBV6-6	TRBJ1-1	TGTGCCAGCAGTTACGGTCCCCCAGAAGCTTTCTTT	CASSYGPPEAFF
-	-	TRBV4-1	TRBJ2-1	TGCGCCAGCAGCCGCCTGGGGGGGCCAACTCATGAGCAGTTCTTC	CASSRLGGPTHEQFF